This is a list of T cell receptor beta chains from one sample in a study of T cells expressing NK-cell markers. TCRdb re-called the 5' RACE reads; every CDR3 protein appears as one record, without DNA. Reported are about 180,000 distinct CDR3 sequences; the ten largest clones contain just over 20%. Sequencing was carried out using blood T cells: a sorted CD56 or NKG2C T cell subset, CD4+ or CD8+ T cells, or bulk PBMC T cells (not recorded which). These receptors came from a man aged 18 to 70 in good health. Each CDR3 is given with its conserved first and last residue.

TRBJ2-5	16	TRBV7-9	CASSPPDRGVQETQYF
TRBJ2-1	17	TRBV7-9	CASSSGTSGHTYNEQFF
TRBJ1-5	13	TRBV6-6	CASSATGGQPQHF
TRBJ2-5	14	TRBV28	CASSDRTDQETQYF
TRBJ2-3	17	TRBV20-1	CSARWGSGGAMTDTQYF
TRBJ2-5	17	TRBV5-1	CASSPGGLAEPQETQYF
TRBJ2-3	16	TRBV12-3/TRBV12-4	CASSFHLAFDTDTQYF
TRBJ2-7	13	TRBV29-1	CSVVMTATYEQYF
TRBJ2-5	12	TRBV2	CASISLQETQYF
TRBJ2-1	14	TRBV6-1	CASSVLQGYNEQFF
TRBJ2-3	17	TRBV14	CASSQDSEPNRTDTQYF